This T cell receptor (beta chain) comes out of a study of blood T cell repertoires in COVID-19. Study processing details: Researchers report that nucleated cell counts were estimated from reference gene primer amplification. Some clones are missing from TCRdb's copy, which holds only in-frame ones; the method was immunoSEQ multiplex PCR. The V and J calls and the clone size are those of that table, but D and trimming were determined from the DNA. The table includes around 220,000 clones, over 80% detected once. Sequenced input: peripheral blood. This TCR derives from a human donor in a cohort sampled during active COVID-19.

CDR3 coding DNA: TGTGCCAGCAGCCACACTCTAGCGGGAGGAAGGGAGACCCAGTACTTC. It yields the protein CASSHTLAGGRETQYF. The J gene is TRBJ2-5, the V gene TRBV7-8; 11 bases line up with TRBD2. V was pared by 5 bases and J by 5 bases, with 10 bases of the junction left unmatched. This CDR3 is 16 amino acids long. CDR1 is SGHVS, CDR2 FQNEAQ, per germline.